This TCR beta chain emerged from a study of Ad26.COV2.S vaccination and SARS-CoV-2 variants. About the research overall: Donor got 5x10^10 or 1x10^11 viral particles of Ad26.COV2.S. General observations from the study: Post-vaccination spike-specific CD8+ and CD4+ T cell responses reportedly had substantial breadth. Possible underestimation of total T cell responses by the TCR breadth and depth analyses was noted.

Notes on this clone: Its cognate antigen is unknown.

The CDR3 sequence is 17 residues long. Germline values: CDR1 MGHRA, CDR2 YSYEKL. V was pared by 4 bases and J by 3 bases, with 7 bases of the junction left unmatched. Documented treatment: around 19 received Ad26.COV2.S at low or high dose, single or two shots; 5 received placebo; per-sample allocation not given. At day 63 after the first vaccine or placebo injection, samples were drawn. An Ad26 vector expressing Wuhan-strain SARS-CoV-2 spike served as the vaccine. Data came from immunoSEQ multiplex PCR; TCRdb stores just in-frame clones and leaves some out. The sample consists of hundreds of thousands of clones, 90% of them appearing once.

The chain has TRBV4-1 and TRBJ2-3; TRBD2 matches 13 bases. The sequence derives from a person between 18 and 60 years old who received the Ad26.COV2.S COVID-19 vaccine or a placebo. Sequencing used peripheral blood, obtained in a trial of Ad26.COV2.S vaccine versus placebo. The CDR3 region is CASSPTGTSGTTDTQYF. CDR3 in DNA: TGCGCCAGCAGCCCAACCGGGACTAGCGGGACAACAGATACGCAGTATTTT.